Below are 9 T cell receptor beta chains sequenced from a single sample in a study of naive and memory T cell subsets. Two oligonucleotides, mixed equimolar, formed the beta constant-region primer covering TRBC1 and TRBC2. Nested alpha and beta constant-region primers with the SP2 primer drove four PCR rounds on ligated cDNA. Via MiXCR, TCRdb re-called the UMI-ligation and nested PCR reads, giving one row per CDR3 protein. The sample lists 150,000 or so distinct CDR3 sequences; 22% were seen once. Which antigens these TCRs recognize remains unknown. Findings and limits, study-wide: Possibly reflecting memory cells re-expressing CD45RA, a few larger clonotypes occurred in naive repertoires, especially CD8.

The sequenced material came from naive CD4+ T cells from blood. All receptors derive from a human donor in good health.

J is TRBJ1-5 and V is TRBV18, with a weak D call TRBD1 (6 bases). V was cut by 2 bases and J by 4 bases, with 12 bases left in between. The CDR3 length is 15 residues. Per the germline V gene, CDR1 is KGHSH and CDR2 is LQKENI. CDR3 bases: TGTGCCAGCTCACCAAGGCAGGGGACTAATCAGCCCCAGCATTTT. It is translated as CASSPRQGTNQPQHF.

This clonotype was counted between two and nine times. The chain joins TRBV20-1 to TRBJ2-2, with 15 bases identical to TRBD2. CDR3 length: 16 amino acids. With 6 bases clipped from V and 1 base from J, the junction kept 3 bases outside the gene matches. Germline values: CDR1 DFQATT, CDR2 SNEGSKA (reference sequence). In DNA form, the CDR3 reads TGCAGTGCAAGGACTAGCGGGAGGGTGAACACCGGGGAGCTGTTTTTT. It encodes CSARTSGRVNTGELFF.

The rearrangement uses TRBV7-8 and TRBJ2-5; 9 bases line up with TRBD2. Looked up from germline, CDR1 is SGHVS and CDR2 is FQNEAQ. The CDR3 spans 15 residues. The V gene end was trimmed by 3 bases and the J gene end by 3 bases; junction bases not matched to a gene: 5. The CDR3 spells CASSFAGGSKETQYF. The CDR3 coding sequence is TGTGCCAGCAGCTTTGCGGGAGGGTCTAAAGAGACCCAGTACTTC. Variable domain in full (rest from reference TRBV7-8 and TRBJ2-5): GAGVSQSPRYKVAKRGQDVALRCDPISGHVSLFWYQQALGQGPEFLTYFQNEAQLDKSGLPSDRFFAERPEGSVSTLKIQRTQQEDSAVYLCASSFAGGSKETQYFGPGTRLLVL.

This clonotype was counted only a few times. This chain joins TRBV6-5 and TRBJ1-2; D remains unclear. V lost 0 bases and J 4 bases, leaving 12 bases between the germline ends. There are 15 residues in the CDR3. Germline V gene lookup returns CDR1 MNHEY and CDR2 SVGAGI. CDR3 sequence reads: CASSYSNLGSYGYTF. The CDR3 DNA sequence: TGTGCCAGCAGTTACTCGAATTTGGGATCCTATGGCTACACCTTC.

The V gene is TRBV24-1, the J gene TRBJ2-2; the D is unclear. Germline CDR1 is KGHDR and CDR2 is SFDVKD. CDR3 length: 13 amino acids. With 7 bases removed from V and 1 base from J, the gap between germline ends came to 6 bases. CDR3: CATSAGNTGELFF. In DNA, the CDR3 is TGTGCCACCAGCGCAGGGAACACCGGGGAGCTGTTTTTT.

V and J are TRBV15 and TRBJ2-5, with a tentative D call TRBD1 (6 bases). The germline CDR1 and CDR2 sequences are LNHNV and YYDKDF (reference sequence). CDR3 length equals 17 residues. V lost 1 base and J lost 2, with 17 bases in between. CDR3 region: CATSRAYPGTMQETQYF. The CDR3 DNA reads as TGTGCCACCAGCAGAGCGTATCCCGGGACAATGCAAGAGACCCAGTACTTC.

This clonotype was counted between two and nine times. The chain employs TRBV7-6 and TRBJ2-2; D ambiguous. V gave up 5 bases and J gave up 1 base, with 8 bases separating them. The CDR3 loop spans 14 amino acids. Per the germline V gene, CDR1 is SGHVS and CDR2 is FNYEAQ. CDR3 in amino acids: CASSLLRNTGELFF. The DNA of the CDR3 is TGTGCCAGCAGCCTCCTTAGGAACACCGGGGAGCTGTTTTTT.

This clonotype was counted only a few times. A read error may produce the germline difference seen at one junction end. The rearrangement links TRBV7-7 to TRBJ2-6; D gene ambiguous. This CDR3 has 13 residues. CDR1 is SSHAT and CDR2 is FNYEAQ in the germline V gene (reference sequence). CDR3: CASKATGANVLTF. DNA of the CDR3: TGTGCTAGCAAAGCTACTGGGGCCAACGTCCTGACTTTC.

V is TRBV29-1 and J is TRBJ2-7, with a weak D call TRBD1 (5 bases). CDR3 length: 14 amino acids. In germline, CDR1 is SQVTM, CDR2 ANQGSEA. For the CDR3, the DNA is TGCAGGCGAAACAGGATACCCCCGTCCTACGAGCAGTACTTC. It encodes CRRNRIPPSYEQYF.